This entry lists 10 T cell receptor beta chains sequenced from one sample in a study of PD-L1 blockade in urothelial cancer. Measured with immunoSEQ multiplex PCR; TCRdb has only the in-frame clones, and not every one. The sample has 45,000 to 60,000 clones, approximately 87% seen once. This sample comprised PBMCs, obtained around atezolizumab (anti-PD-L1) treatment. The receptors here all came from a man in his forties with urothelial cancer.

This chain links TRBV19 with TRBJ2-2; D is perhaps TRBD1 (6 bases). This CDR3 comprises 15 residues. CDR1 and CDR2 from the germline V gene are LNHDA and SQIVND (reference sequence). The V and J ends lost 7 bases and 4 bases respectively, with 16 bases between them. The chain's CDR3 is CASKGQGLSTGELFF. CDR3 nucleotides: TGTGCCAGTAAAGGGCAGGGGTTGTCCACCGGGGAGCTGTTTTTT.

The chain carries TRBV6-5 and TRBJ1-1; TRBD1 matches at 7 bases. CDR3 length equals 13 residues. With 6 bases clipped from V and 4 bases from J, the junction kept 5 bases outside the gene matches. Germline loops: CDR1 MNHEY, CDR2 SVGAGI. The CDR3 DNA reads TGTGCCAGCAGAAAACAGGGGAGCACTGAAGCTTTCTTT. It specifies CASRKQGSTEAFF.

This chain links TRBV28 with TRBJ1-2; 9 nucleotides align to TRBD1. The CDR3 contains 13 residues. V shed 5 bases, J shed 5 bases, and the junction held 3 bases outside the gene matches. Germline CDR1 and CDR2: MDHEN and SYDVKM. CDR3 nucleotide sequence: TGTGCCAGCAGTGATGACAGGGGGTATGGCTACACCTTC. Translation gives CASSDDRGYGYTF.

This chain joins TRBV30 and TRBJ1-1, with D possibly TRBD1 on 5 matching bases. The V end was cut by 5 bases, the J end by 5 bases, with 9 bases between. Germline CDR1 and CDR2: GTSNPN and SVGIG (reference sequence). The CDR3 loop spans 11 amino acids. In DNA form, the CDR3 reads TGTGCCTGGGGGGCAAGGACTGAAGCTTTCTTT. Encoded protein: CAWGARTEAFF.

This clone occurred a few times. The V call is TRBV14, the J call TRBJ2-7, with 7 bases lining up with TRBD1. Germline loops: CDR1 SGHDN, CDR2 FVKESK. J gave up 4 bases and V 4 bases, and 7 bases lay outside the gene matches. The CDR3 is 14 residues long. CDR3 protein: CASSRDRVRYEQYF. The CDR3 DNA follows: TGTGCCAGCAGCCGTGACAGGGTTCGGTACGAGCAGTACTTC.

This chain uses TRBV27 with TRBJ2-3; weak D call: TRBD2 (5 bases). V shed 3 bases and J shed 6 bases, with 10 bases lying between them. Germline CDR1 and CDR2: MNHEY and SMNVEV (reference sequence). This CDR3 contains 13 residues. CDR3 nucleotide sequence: TGTGCCAGCAGTTTTTTTGAGCGGGATACGCAGTATTTT. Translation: CASSFFERDTQYF.

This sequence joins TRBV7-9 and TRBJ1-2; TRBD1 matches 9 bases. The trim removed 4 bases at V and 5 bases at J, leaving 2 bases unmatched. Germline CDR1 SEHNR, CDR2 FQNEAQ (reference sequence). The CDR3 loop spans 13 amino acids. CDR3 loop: CASSSDRGYGYTF. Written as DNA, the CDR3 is TGTGCCAGCAGCTCTGACAGGGGGTATGGCTACACCTTC. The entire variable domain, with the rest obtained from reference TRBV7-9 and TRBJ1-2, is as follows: DTGVSQNPRHKITKRGQNVTFRCDPISEHNRLYWYRQTLGQGPEFLTYFQNEAQLEKSRLLSDRFSAERPKGSFSTLEIQRTEQGDSAMYLCASSSDRGYGYTFGSGTRLTVV.

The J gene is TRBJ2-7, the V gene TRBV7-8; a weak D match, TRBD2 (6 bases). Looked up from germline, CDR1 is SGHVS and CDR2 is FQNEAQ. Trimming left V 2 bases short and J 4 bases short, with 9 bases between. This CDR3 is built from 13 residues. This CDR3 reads CASSLTGEYEQYF. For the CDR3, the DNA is TGTGCCAGCAGCTTAACGGGGGAATACGAGCAGTACTTC.

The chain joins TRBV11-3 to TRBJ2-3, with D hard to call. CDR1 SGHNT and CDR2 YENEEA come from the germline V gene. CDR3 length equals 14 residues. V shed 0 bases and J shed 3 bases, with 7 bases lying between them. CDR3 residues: CASSLEGETDTQYF. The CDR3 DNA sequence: TGTGCCAGCAGCTTAGAAGGAGAGACAGATACGCAGTATTTT.

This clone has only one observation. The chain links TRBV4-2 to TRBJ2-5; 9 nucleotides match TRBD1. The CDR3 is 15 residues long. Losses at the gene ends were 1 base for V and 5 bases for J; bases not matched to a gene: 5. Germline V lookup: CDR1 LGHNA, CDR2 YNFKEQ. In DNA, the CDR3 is TGTGCCAGCAGCCAAGCAGGGACAGGGAGGGAGACCCAGTACTTC. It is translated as CASSQAGTGRETQYF.